This TCR beta chain originates from a study of spatial heterogeneity in lung cancer. Whole-study context: Beta-chain sequences were consistently detected more often than alpha-chain sequences. Unique TCR and UMI combinations averaged more than ten appearances each in raw reads. Study-wide results and caveats: Tumor mutation count correlated with how many alpha and beta TCRs expanded intratumorally.

The time point denotes: sample taken at primary tumor resection. No cells were sorted before sequencing. The whole RNA sequenced was extracted from tumor, nontumor lung or frozen PBMC. This clonotype has ten or more counts. Its antigen is unidentified. TCR cDNA molecules each had a unique molecular identifier. TCRdb analysed the 5' RACE reads with MiXCR anew, one entry per CDR3 protein. The sample has about 24,000 distinct CDR3 sequences, roughly 8.3% seen once. Germline assignment: CDR1 DFQATT and CDR2 SNEGSKA (reference sequence). CDR3 size: 13 residues. The V and J ends lost 5 bases and 3 bases, in that order; junction bases with no gene match: 3.

The source was lung tumor tissue, collected at surgery. This receptor was taken from a male donor with early-stage non-small cell lung cancer. This chain links TRBV20-1 with TRBJ2-7; 11 bases fit TRBD2. This chain's CDR3 is CSAPGLAVYEQYF. The CDR3 DNA reads as TGCAGTGCTCCGGGACTAGCGGTCTACGAGCAGTACTTC.